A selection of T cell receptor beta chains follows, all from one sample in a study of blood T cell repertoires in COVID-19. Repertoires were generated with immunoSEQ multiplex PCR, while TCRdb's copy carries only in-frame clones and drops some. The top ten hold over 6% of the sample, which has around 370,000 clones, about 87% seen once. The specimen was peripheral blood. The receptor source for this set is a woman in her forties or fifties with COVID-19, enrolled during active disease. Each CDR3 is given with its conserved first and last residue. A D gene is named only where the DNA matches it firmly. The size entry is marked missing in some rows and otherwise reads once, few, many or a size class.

CDR3: CASSRTGNTEAFF
DNA: TGTGCCAGCAGCCGGACGGGAAACACTGAAGCTTTCTTT
D: NA
J: TRBJ1-1
V: TRBV3-1/TRBV3-2
size: NA

CDR3: CASSQGGSGSYEQYF
DNA: TGTGCCAGCAGCCAGGGCGGGAGCGGCTCCTACGAGCAGTACTTC
D: TRBD2
J: TRBJ2-7
V: TRBV9
size: NA

CDR3: CASSLTGSQETQYF
DNA: TGCGCCAGCAGCTTGACGGGAAGCCAAGAGACCCAGTACTTC
D: NA
J: TRBJ2-5
V: TRBV5-1
size: NA

CDR3: CASSDLAGGGSEQFF
DNA: TGTGCCAGCAGTGACTTAGCGGGAGGGGGGTCTGAGCAGTTCTTC
D: TRBD2
J: TRBJ2-1
V: TRBV6-2/TRBV6-3
size: NA

CDR3: CASSQGQGGRYGYTF
DNA: TGCGCCAGCAGCCAAGGACAGGGAGGAAGGTATGGCTACACCTTC
D: TRBD1
J: TRBJ1-2
V: TRBV4-3
size: once

CDR3: CASSQARSYEQYF
DNA: TGTGCCAGCAGCCAAGCTCGGTCCTACGAGCAGTACTTC
D: NA
J: TRBJ2-7
V: TRBV4-2
size: NA

CDR3: CAWSVLANFQETQYF
DNA: TGTGCCTGGAGTGTACTCGCGAACTTTCAAGAGACCCAGTACTTC
D: NA
J: TRBJ2-5
V: TRBV30
size: NA

CDR3: CASSLLAGGRNTQYF
DNA: TGTGCCAGCAGCCTACTAGCGGGAGGGCGAAATACGCAGTATTTT
D: TRBD2
J: TRBJ2-3
V: TRBV3-1/TRBV3-2
size: NA

CDR3: CSAYPRGGYTF
DNA: TGCAGTGCTTATCCCAGAGGTGGCTACACCTTC
D: NA
J: TRBJ1-2
V: TRBV20-1
size: NA

CDR3: CASSWTSGGLYNEQFF
DNA: TGCGCCAGCAGCTGGACTAGCGGTGGTCTCTACAATGAGCAGTTCTTC
D: TRBD2
J: TRBJ2-1
V: TRBV5-1
size: NA

CDR3: CASSLGHRVGGTEAFF
DNA: TGTGCCAGCAGCTTAGGACACAGGGTTGGGGGTACTGAAGCTTTCTTT
D: NA
J: TRBJ1-1
V: TRBV11-2
size: NA

CDR3: CASSLVPGMETQYF
DNA: TGCGCCAGCAGCTTGGTTCCAGGGATGGAGACCCAGTACTTC
D: NA
J: TRBJ2-5
V: TRBV5-1
size: NA

CDR3: CASSQDSGSQGGREKLFF
DNA: TGCGCCAGCAGCCAAGATTCTGGCTCACAGGGTGGGCGGGAAAAACTGTTTTTT
D: NA
J: TRBJ1-4
V: TRBV4-1
size: NA

CDR3: CATSDYSYLAKNIQYF
DNA: TGTGCCACCAGTGATTATAGTTATTTGGCCAAAAACATTCAGTACTTC
D: NA
J: TRBJ2-4
V: TRBV24-1
size: NA

CDR3: CASSMLGGVGNQPQHF
DNA: TGTGCCAGTAGTATGCTGGGAGGGGTTGGCAATCAGCCCCAGCATTTT
D: NA
J: TRBJ1-5
V: TRBV19
size: few

CDR3: CASSGHGTARADTQYF
DNA: TGTGCCAGCAGCGGACATGGGACAGCCCGGGCAGATACGCAGTATTTT
D: TRBD1
J: TRBJ2-3
V: TRBV11-3
size: NA

CDR3: CASSVGDNYSNQPQHF
DNA: TGTGCCAGCAGTGTGGGGGACAACTATAGCAATCAGCCCCAGCATTTT
D: NA
J: TRBJ1-5
V: TRBV6-1
size: NA

CDR3: CASSLGPGGNYGYTF
DNA: TGTGCCAGCAGCTTAGGGCCAGGGGGAAACTATGGCTACACCTTC
D: TRBD1
J: TRBJ1-2
V: TRBV7-2
size: NA

CDR3: CASSPLDAGAYNEQFF
DNA: TGTGCCAGCTCACCATTGGACGCGGGAGCGTACAATGAGCAGTTCTTC
D: TRBD2
J: TRBJ2-1
V: TRBV18
size: NA

CDR3: CASSPLDRIEAFF
DNA: TGTGCCAGCAGCCCCTTGGACAGAATTGAAGCTTTCTTT
D: NA
J: TRBJ1-1
V: TRBV7-9
size: NA

CDR3: CASSEAAIYGYTF
DNA: TGTGCCAGCAGTGAGGCGGCCATCTATGGCTACACCTTC
D: NA
J: TRBJ1-2
V: TRBV2
size: NA

CDR3: CASSVGTSGSSYEQYF
DNA: TGTGCCAGCAGCGTCGGGACTAGCGGGAGCTCCTACGAGCAGTACTTC
D: TRBD2
J: TRBJ2-7
V: TRBV9
size: NA

CDR3: CASSQAWEGVETQYF
DNA: TGTGCCAGCAGCCAAGCGTGGGAGGGCGTAGAGACCCAGTACTTC
D: TRBD2
J: TRBJ2-5
V: TRBV3-1/TRBV3-2
size: NA

CDR3: CASSIRASSEQYF
DNA: TGTGCCAGTAGTATTAGGGCTAGCAGCGAGCAGTACTTC
D: NA
J: TRBJ2-7
V: TRBV19
size: NA

CDR3: CASSEWDITTPVGANVLTF
DNA: TGTGCCAGCAGTGAATGGGACATAACAACTCCGGTCGGGGCCAACGTCCTGACTTTC
D: NA
J: TRBJ2-6
V: TRBV6-1
size: NA

CDR3: CASGQNYGYTF
DNA: TGTGCCAGCGGACAGAACTATGGCTACACCTTC
D: NA
J: TRBJ1-2
V: TRBV11-3
size: NA

CDR3: CASSRELGGEQYF
DNA: TGTGCCAGCTCACGGGAACTAGGCGGCGAGCAGTACTTC
D: NA
J: TRBJ2-7
V: TRBV18
size: NA

CDR3: CASLPRTDTQYF
DNA: TGTGCCAGTCTCCCCCGCACAGATACGCAGTATTTT
D: NA
J: TRBJ2-3
V: TRBV2
size: NA

CDR3: CASSSGQGGTGPQHF
DNA: TGTGCCAGCAGCTCTGGACAGGGGGGTACGGGGCCCCAGCATTTT
D: TRBD1
J: TRBJ1-5
V: TRBV5-6
size: NA